Sequencing of this T cell receptor (beta chain) was carried out in a study of shared clonotypes between healthy human individuals. Study-wide results and limits: Sequencing depth was predicted to influence how clonotypes are shared among donors.

Within Nashville, Tennessee resided all donors, each a Caucasian adult. Details on this clone: Its antigen remains unidentified.

The CDR3 totals 14 residues. Germline V gene data show CDR1 as SGHRS and CDR2 as YFSETQ. Trimming removed 0 bases at V and 5 bases at J, with 11 bases between. The authors split each subset's genomic DNA evenly across several immunoSEQ plates. TCRdb's table, derived via immunoSEQ multiplex PCR, lists solely in-frame clones and lacks some. The table lists fewer than 600,000 clones, 79% of them singletons, with around 13% in the top ten. The sequencing input was PBMCs. The V and J genes are TRBV5-1 and TRBJ1-1, with a weak D call TRBD1 (6 bases). The TCR was taken from a woman between 40 and 50 years old in good health. Some clones in this sample may be carry-over from other donors' samples. The CDR3 region is CASSLDRVRTEAFF. The CDR3 nucleotides read TGCGCCAGCAGCTTGGACAGGGTGAGGACTGAAGCTTTCTTT.